This T cell receptor (beta chain) was sequenced in a study of OX40 agonist ivuxolimab in advanced cancers. Study-level background: The costimulatory receptor OX40 (CD134) was targeted by ivuxolimab, a fully human IgG2 agonistic monoclonal antibody. Intravenous ivuxolimab was administered to patients every 2 weeks at six dose levels: 0.01, 0.1, 0.3, 1.5, 3 and 10 mg/kg. Of the roughly 50 dose-escalation patients, hepatocellular carcinoma was present in around 20, melanoma in roughly 15, renal cell carcinoma in 9 and head and neck cancer in 9. A male proportion of 70% to 90% and a mean age of about 60 years, ranging from roughly 23 to 85, were recorded for the dose-escalation cohort. Prior anti-PD-1, anti-PD-L1 or anti-CTLA-4 therapy was permitted, and 35% to 40% of dose-escalation patients had received checkpoint inhibitors. Partial responses occurred in three dose-escalation patients: two with cutaneous melanoma and one with hepatocellular carcinoma. Peripheral TCRbeta sequencing aimed to test whether ivuxolimab altered TCR sequence diversity and caused clonal T-cell expansion. The monotherapy dose-escalation portion (N ≈ 50 patients) of the phase I ivuxolimab trial is reported in the paper. The paper's findings and limits, for the study overall: The antigen specificity of the peripheral T cells that underwent clonal expansion was not determined. Low levels of normalized T-cell clonal expansion were also shown by some nonresponding patients. In partial responders in the 0.1-3.0 mg/kg groups, normalized peripheral clonal expansion was found to be among the lowest, especially among CD8+ T cells. On average, CD8+ T cells showed more expanded clones than CD4+ T cells after ivuxolimab. At doses from 0.1 to 3.0 mg/kg, clonal expansion was seen in both CD4+ and CD8+ blood T cells between baseline and week 6.

About this clone itself: Its cognate antigen has yet to be identified. The record has no base qualities; no much larger clone is one base away.

Looking up the germline V gene (reference sequence) yields CDR1 GTSNPN and CDR2 SVGIG. The CDR3 holds 16 amino acids from the cysteine to the phenylalanine. Just CDR3 DNA is preserved here, 48 bases in frame from base 1. V and J are truncated by 1 base and 0 bases respectively, leaving an intervening sequence of 10 bases. Genomic DNA was extracted from sorted cells for sequencing of the TCRbeta CDR3 region. TCRbeta CDR3 regions were sequenced using the immunoSEQ Assay. This immuneACCESS table, as held by TCRdb, lists in-frame sequences with V and J called but not all clones. Of the missing ones, under half trace to an unresolved V gene in checked studies; the others have no known cause. The sample includes some 73,000 clones, with approximately 83% observed a single time. The ten largest clones add up to about 0.75% of the sample. Patients with a history of autoimmune disease or receiving systemic immunosuppression were excluded from the trial. Peripheral blood for TCR sequencing was collected from all dose cohorts at baseline, on cycle 4 day 1, and on cycle 7 day 1. Samples came from an open-label, multicenter, first-in-human phase I dose-escalation trial of ivuxolimab. Adults with locally advanced or metastatic melanoma, renal cell carcinoma, hepatocellular carcinoma or head and neck squamous cell carcinoma were enrolled in the trial. Before TCR sequencing, CD4+ T cells and CD8+ T cells were sorted from peripheral blood as separate populations.

The clonotype comes from an adult with an advanced solid tumor such as melanoma, head and neck, liver or kidney cancer. This specimen consisted of CD4+ or CD8+ T cells sorted from blood, obtained in a trial of the OX40 agonist ivuxolimab. The sequence is built from TRBV30 and TRBJ1-6, with no confident D gene call. The DNA sequence reads TGTGCCTGGAGTGGCCCGGCGAGCTCCTATAATTCACCCCTCCACTTT. Its protein reads: CAWSGPASSYNSPLHF.